This T cell receptor (beta chain) was recorded in a study of CD8+ T cells in alopecia areata. The treatment here: oral pan-JAK inhibitor, 5-10 mg twice daily. As the sequencing template, cDNA was produced by extracting RNA and reverse transcribing it. Profiling relied on immunoSEQ multiplex PCR, and the TCRdb table lists in-frame clones only, not all of them. The sample holds roughly 110,000 clones; roughly 84% are singletons and the top ten take roughly 23%. CDR3 length equals 12 residues. The germline V gene encodes CDR1 SQVTM and CDR2 ANQGSEA. The chain joins TRBV29-1 to TRBJ2-7; TRBD1 is a possible D gene (5 bases). The receptor's source is a human donor with alopecia areata. Sequencing was performed on CD8+ T cells sorted from blood, taken at week 24, from a patient treated with tofacitinib. The CDR3 coding sequence is TGCAGTGCAAGCAACCAGGGCTACGAGCAGTACTTC. Translated: CSASNQGYEQYF.